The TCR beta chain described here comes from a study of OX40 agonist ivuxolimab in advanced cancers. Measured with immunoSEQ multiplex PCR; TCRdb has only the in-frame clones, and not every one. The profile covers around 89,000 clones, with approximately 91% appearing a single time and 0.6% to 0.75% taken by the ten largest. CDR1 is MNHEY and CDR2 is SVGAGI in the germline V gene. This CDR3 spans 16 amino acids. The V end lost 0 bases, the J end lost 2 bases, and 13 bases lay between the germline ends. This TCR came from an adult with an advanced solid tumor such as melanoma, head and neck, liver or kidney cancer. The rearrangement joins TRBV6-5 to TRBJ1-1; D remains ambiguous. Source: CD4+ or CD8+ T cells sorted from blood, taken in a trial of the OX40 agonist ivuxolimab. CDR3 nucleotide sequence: TGTGCCAGCAGTTACTCTCTTGGGGTTCCTAACACTGAAGCTTTCTTT. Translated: CASSYSLGVPNTEAFF.